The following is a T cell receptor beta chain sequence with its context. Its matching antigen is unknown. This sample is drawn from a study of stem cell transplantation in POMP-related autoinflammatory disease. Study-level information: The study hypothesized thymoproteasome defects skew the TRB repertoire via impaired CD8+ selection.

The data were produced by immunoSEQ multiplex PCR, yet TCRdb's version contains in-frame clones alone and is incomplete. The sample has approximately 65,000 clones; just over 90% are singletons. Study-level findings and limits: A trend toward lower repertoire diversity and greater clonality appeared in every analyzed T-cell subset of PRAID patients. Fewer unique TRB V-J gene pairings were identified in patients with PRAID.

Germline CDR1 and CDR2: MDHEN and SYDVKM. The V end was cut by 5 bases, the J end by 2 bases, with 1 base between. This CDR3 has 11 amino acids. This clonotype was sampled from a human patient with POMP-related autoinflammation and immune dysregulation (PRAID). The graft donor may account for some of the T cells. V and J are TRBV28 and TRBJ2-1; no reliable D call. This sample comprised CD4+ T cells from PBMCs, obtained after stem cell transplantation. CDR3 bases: TGTGCCAGCAGTACCTACAATGAGCAGTTCTTC. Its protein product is CASSTYNEQFF.